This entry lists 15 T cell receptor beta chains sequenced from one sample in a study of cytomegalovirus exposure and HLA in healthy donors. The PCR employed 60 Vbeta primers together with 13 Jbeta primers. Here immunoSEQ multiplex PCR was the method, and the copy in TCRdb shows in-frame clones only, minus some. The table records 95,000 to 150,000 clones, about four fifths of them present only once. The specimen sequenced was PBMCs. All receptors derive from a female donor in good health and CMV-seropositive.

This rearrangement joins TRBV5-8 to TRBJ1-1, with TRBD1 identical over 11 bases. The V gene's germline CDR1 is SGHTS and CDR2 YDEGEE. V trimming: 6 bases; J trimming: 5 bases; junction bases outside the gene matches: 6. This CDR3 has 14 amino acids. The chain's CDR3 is CASNRDRGGTEAFF. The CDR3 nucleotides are TGTGCCAGCAACAGGGACAGGGGGGGGACTGAAGCTTTCTTT. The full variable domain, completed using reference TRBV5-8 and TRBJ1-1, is EAGVTQSPTHLIKTRGQQATLRCSPISGHTSVYWYQQALGLGLQFLLWYDEGEERNRGNFPPRFSGRQFPNYSSELNVNALELEDSALYLCASNRDRGGTEAFFGQGTRLTVV.

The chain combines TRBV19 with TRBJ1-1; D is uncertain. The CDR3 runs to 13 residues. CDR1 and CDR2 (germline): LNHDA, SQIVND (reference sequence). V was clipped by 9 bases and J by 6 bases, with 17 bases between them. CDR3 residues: CASRTDVDAEAFF. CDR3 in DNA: TGTGCCAGCCGTACAGACGTAGACGCTGAAGCTTTCTTT.

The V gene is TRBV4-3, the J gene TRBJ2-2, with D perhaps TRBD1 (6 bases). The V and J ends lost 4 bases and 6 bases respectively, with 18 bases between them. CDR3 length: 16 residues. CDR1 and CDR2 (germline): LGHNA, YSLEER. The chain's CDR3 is CASSREQGGGPGELFF. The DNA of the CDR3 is TGCGCCAGCAGCCGGGAACAGGGTGGGGGTCCCGGGGAGCTGTTTTTT.

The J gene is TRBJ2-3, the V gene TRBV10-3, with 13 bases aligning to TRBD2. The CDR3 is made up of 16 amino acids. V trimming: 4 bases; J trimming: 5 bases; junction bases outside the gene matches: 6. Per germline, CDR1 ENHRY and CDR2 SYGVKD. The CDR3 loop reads CAISGTSGGAGDTQYF. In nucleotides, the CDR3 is TGTGCCATCAGTGGTACTAGCGGGGGGGCCGGAGATACGCAGTATTTT.

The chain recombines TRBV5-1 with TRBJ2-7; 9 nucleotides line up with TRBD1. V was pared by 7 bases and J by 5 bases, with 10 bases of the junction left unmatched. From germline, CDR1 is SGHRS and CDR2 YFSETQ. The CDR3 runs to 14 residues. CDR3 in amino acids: CASSIQGAQDEQYF. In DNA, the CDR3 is TGCGCCAGCTCCATACAGGGGGCACAAGACGAGCAGTACTTC.

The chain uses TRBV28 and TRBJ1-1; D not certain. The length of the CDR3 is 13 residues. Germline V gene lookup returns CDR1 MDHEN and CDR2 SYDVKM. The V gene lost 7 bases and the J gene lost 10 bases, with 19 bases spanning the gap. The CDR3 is CASTFEIRVGAFF. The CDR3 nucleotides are TGTGCCAGCACTTTTGAGATACGGGTCGGAGCTTTCTTT.

For the CDR3, the DNA is TGTGCCTGGTCGAAGGGGGTTTCGAATGAGCAGTTCTTC. Translation: CAWSKGVSNEQFF. The V call is TRBV30, the J call TRBJ2-1; tentative D call: TRBD1 (6 bases). Per the germline V gene, CDR1 is GTSNPN and CDR2 is SVGIG (reference sequence). With 5 bases removed from V and 7 bases from J, the gap between germline ends came to 15 bases. This CDR3 comprises 13 residues.

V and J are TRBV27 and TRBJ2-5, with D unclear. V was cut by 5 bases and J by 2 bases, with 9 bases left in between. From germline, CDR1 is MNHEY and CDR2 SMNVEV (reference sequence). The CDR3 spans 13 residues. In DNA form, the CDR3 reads TGTGCCAGCAGTGGCGTCGGGCAAGAGACCCAGTACTTC. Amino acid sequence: CASSGVGQETQYF.

This CDR3 reads CASSHSPGQDTGELFF. The CDR3 nucleotides read TGTGCCAGCTCACATAGCCCGGGACAAGACACCGGGGAGCTGTTTTTT. The gene calls are TRBV18 and TRBJ2-2; tentatively, D is TRBD1 (6 bases). Germline loops: CDR1 KGHSH, CDR2 LQKENI. Trimming took 4 bases from V and 3 from J, leaving 15 bases between them. The CDR3 is 16 residues long.

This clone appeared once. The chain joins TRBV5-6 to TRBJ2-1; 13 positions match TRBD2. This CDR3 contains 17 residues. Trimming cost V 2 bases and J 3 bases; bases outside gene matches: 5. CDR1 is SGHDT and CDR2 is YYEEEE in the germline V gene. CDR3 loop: CASSFSRLAGGYNEQFF. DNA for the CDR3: TGTGCCAGCAGCTTCTCACGACTAGCGGGGGGCTACAATGAGCAGTTCTTC.

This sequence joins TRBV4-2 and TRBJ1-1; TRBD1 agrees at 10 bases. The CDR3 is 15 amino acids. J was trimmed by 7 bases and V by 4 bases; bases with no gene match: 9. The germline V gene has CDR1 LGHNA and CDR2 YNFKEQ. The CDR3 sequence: CASSPETGGIIEAFF. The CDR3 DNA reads TGTGCCAGCAGCCCTGAGACAGGGGGCATAATTGAAGCTTTCTTT.

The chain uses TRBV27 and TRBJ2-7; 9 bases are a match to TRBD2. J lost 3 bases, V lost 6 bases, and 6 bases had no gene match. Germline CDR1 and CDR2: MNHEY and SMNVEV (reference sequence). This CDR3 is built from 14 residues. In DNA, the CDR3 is TGTGCCAGCAGGAAGCGGGGGGACCTCTACGAGCAGTACTTC. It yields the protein CASRKRGDLYEQYF.

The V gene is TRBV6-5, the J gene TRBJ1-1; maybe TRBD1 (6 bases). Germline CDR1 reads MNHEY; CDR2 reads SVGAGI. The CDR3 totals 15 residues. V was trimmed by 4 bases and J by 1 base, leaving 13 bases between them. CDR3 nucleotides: TGTGCCAGCAGTTCCCGACAGGCTCAGAACACTGAAGCTTTCTTT. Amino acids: CASSSRQAQNTEAFF.

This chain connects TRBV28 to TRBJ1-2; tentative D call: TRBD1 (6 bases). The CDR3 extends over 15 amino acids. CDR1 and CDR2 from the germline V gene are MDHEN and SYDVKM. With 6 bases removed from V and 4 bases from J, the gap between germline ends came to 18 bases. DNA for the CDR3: TGTGCCAGCAGCCTTCCTGACAGGAGCGGCTATGGCTACACCTTC. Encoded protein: CASSLPDRSGYGYTF.

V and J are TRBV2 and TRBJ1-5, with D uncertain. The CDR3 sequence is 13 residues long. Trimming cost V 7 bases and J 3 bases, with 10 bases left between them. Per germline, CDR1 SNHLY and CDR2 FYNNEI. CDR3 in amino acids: CASNGVNNQPQHF. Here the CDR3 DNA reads TGTGCCAGCAACGGGGTGAACAATCAGCCCCAGCATTTT.